This TCR beta chain was observed in a study of beta chain features in type 1 diabetes. Study conclusions and caveats: Comparison showed that naive, central memory and Treg TCRB repertoires appeared more similar among patients than among healthy donors. Equally in patients and controls, PCR might preferentially amplify shorter templates. Since sequencing was performed on cDNA, cells with high TCR expression could be over-represented. Shortening of TCRB CDR3s, moderate but significant, appeared in all four CD4+ subsets of Type 1 diabetes patients.

In its sample, this clone was seen once. The antigen is unknown. Germline V CDR1 and CDR2: MNHNY, SVGAGI (reference sequence). This CDR3 spans 14 amino acids. The V end was cut by 2 bases, the J end by 2 bases, with 9 bases between. Sequenced material consisted of expressed TCRB transcripts (all of the isolated RNA was reverse transcribed). TCRdb's table, derived via immunoSEQ multiplex PCR, lists solely in-frame clones and lacks some. The profile shows 200,000 to 250,000 clones, about a tenth of them singletons. The gene calls are TRBV6-6 and TRBJ1-2; D gene uncertain. The sample comprised central memory CD4+ T cells from blood. The receptor comes from a man between 18 and 35 years old in good health. The CDR3 DNA reads TGTGCCAGCAGTTACAGACGGGCCAACTATGGCTACACCTTC. Its protein product is CASSYRRANYGYTF.